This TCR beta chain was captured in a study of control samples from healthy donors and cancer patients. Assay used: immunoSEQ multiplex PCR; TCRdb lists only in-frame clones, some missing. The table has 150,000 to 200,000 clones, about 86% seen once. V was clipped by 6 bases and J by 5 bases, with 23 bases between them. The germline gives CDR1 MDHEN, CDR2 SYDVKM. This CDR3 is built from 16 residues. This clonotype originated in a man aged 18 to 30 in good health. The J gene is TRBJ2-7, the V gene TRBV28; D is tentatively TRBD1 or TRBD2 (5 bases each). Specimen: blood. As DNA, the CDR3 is TGTGCCAGCAGCGCTTCGAGGGGCCACTCCGCAAACGAGCAGTACTTC. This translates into CASSASRGHSANEQYF.